This section outlines one T cell receptor (beta chain) sequence together with its context. The data are from a study of blood T cells in healthy people across ages. The CDR3 consists of 17 residues. The germline CDR1 and CDR2 sequences are MGHRA and YSYEKL. J was trimmed by 2 bases and V by 0 bases; bases with no gene match: 8. Every sample had a minimum of 6.5 million PBMCs isolated. The second PCR ran about 6 to 12 cycles with a sample-barcoded 5' primer and J-beta primers. MiXCR, applied by TCRdb to the 5' RACE reads, yields one record per CDR3 protein. Of around 320,000 distinct CDR3 sequences in the sample, 27% were seen once.

The specimen sequenced was blood. The chain carries TRBV4-1 and TRBJ2-3, with 7 bases fitting TRBD2. The sequence came from a woman in her 70s in good health. This CDR3 is CASSQEPPSGYTDTQYF. CDR3 in DNA: TGCGCCAGCAGCCAAGAACCCCCTAGCGGATACACAGATACGCAGTATTTT.